The T cell receptor (beta chain) described here comes from a study of T cell changes during pregnancy in multiple sclerosis. V dropped 4 bases and J dropped 5; count of bases not matched to a gene: 6. The CDR3 contains 16 residues. The germline V gene has CDR1 SEHNR and CDR2 FQNEAQ (reference sequence). Data came from immunoSEQ multiplex PCR; TCRdb stores just in-frame clones and leaves some out. Of around 64,000 clones in the sample, about nine tenths were seen once. The sample in question was CD4+ T cells from peripheral blood mononuclear cells, obtained after pregnancy. This TCR was sampled from a female donor with multiple sclerosis, enrolled in a pregnancy study. This chain joins TRBV7-9 and TRBJ2-2, with 11 bases that match TRBD2. The CDR3 sequence: CASSSRLAGLTGELFF. CDR3 bases: TGTGCCAGCAGCTCAAGACTAGCGGGGCTGACCGGGGAGCTGTTTTTT.